Given below is one T cell receptor (beta chain) in context. The target antigen is unknown. Losses at the gene ends were 10 bases for V and 5 bases for J; bases not matched to a gene: 10. The CDR3 totals 16 residues. Germline V gene lookup returns CDR1 LNHDA and CDR2 SQIVND (reference sequence). These data come from a study of T cell responses to AZD1222 COVID-19 vaccine. Generated by immunoSEQ multiplex PCR, the TCRdb table keeps only in-frame clones and is missing some. The sample lists about 140,000 clones, 80% to 95% occurring once. Findings of the study overall: Only a handful of people who got AZD1222 tested seropositive at baseline. Spike regions recognized by vaccine-associated CD4 TCRs spanned the protein, led by 160-218 and 743-854.

The TCR sequence derives from an adult who received the AZD1222 COVID-19 vaccine. The rearrangement links TRBV19 to TRBJ2-1; 14 bases align to TRBD2. The specimen was peripheral blood, collected 28 days after the second AZD1222 dose. CDR3 in amino acids: CANIPGLAGADNEQFF. Here the CDR3 DNA reads TGTGCCAACATTCCGGGACTAGCGGGAGCTGACAATGAGCAGTTCTTC.